This TCR beta chain was sequenced in a study of T-cell reconstitution after alpha-beta-depleted transplantation in children. The V end lost 4 bases, the J end lost 7 bases, and 12 bases lay between the germline ends. This CDR3 contains 13 residues. Germline V gene data show CDR1 as SGHRS and CDR2 as YFSETQ. TCRbeta library preparation incorporated unique molecular identifiers. In TCRdb, the PCR reads were re-called with MiXCR into one record per CDR3 protein. The repertoire holds 330,000 or so distinct CDR3 sequences, with under 13% as singletons. This clonotype appeared a few times. Sequencing was performed on PBMCs from the stem cell graft donor, taken from the stem cell graft. This receptor was identified in a human donor who donated a stem cell graft to a child with acute lymphoblastic leukemia. The chain carries TRBV5-1 and TRBJ2-1; D uncertain. The CDR3 DNA reads TGCGCCAGCAGCGGGCCCTCAGGAAATGAGCAGTTCTTC. Translating it yields CASSGPSGNEQFF. The full variable domain, rest sourced from reference TRBV5-1 and TRBJ2-1, is KAGVTQTPRYLIKTRGQQVTLSCSPISGHRSVSWYQQTPGQGLQFLFEYFSETQRNKGNFPGRFSGRQFSNSRSEMNVSTLELGDSALYLCASSGPSGNEQFFGPGTRLTVL.